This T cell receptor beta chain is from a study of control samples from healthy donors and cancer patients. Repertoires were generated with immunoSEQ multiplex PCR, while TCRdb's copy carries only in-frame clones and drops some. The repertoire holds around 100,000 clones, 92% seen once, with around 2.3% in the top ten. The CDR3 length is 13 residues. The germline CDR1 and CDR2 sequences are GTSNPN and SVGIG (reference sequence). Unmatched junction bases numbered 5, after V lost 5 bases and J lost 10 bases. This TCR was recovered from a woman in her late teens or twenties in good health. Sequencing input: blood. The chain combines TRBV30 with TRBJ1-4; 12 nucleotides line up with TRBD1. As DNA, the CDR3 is TGTGCCTGGGGGACAGGGGGCTCTGGAAAACTGTTTTTT. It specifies CAWGTGGSGKLFF.